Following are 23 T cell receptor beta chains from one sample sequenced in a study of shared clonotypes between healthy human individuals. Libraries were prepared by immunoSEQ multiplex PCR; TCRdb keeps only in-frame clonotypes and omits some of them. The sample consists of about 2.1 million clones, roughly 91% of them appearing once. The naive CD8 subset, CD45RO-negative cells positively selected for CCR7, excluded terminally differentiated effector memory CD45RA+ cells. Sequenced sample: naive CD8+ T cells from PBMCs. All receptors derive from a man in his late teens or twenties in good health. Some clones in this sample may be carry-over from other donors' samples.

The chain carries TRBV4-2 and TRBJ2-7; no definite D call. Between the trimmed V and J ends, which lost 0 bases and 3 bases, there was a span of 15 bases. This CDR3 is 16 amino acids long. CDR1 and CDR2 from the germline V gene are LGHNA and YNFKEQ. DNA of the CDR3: TGTGCCAGCAGCCAAGATGACACTAATCCTTACTACGAGCAGTACTTC. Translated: CASSQDDTNPYYEQYF.

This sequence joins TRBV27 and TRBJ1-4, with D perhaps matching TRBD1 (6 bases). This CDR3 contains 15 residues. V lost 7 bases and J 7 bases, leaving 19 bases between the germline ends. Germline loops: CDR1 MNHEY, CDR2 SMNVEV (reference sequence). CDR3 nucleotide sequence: TGTGCCAGCACAGGAACGGGGGGCGGAGGTGAAAAACTGTTTTTT. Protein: CASTGTGGGGEKLFF.

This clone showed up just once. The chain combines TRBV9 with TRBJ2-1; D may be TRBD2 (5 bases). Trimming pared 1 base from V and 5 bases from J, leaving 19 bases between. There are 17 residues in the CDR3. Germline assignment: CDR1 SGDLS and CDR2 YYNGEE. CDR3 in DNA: TGTGCCAGCAGCGTAACCCCCGGGGTAGCCGTACACAATGAGCAGTTCTTC. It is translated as CASSVTPGVAVHNEQFF.

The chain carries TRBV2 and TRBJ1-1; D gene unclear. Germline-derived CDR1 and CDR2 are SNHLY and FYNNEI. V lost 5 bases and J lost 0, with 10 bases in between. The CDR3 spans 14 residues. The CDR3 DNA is TGTGCCAGCAGTCACACGGTAATGAACACTGAAGCTTTCTTT. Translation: CASSHTVMNTEAFF.

The CDR3 region is CASSSTTETNYGYTF. CDR3 bases: TGTGCCAGCAGCTCTACGACAGAGACCAACTATGGCTACACCTTC. This chain links TRBV11-1 with TRBJ1-2, with D possibly matching TRBD1 (5 bases). Trimming removed 4 bases at V and 2 bases at J, with 14 bases between. The germline gives CDR1 SGHAT, CDR2 FQDESV (reference sequence). There are 15 residues in the CDR3.

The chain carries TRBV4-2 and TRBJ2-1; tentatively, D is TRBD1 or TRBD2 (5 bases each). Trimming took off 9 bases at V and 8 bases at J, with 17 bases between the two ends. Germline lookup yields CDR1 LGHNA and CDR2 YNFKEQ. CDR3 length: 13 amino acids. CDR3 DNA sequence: TGTGCCAGTCTGGGGTGGGACGACGATGAGCAGTTCTTC. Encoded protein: CASLGWDDDEQFF.

The CDR3 DNA sequence: TGTGCCAGCCGGGACAAAAACTACGAGCAGTACTTC. Translation: CASRDKNYEQYF. V is TRBV6-5 and J is TRBJ2-7, with a possible D match to TRBD1 (6 bases). Germline assignment: CDR1 MNHEY and CDR2 SVGAGI. V was pared by 8 bases and J by 3 bases, with 11 bases between. There are 12 residues in the CDR3.

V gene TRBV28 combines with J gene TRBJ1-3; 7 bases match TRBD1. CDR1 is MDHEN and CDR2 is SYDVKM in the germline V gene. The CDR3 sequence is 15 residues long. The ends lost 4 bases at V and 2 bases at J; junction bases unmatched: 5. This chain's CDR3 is CASSSSQGAGNTIYF. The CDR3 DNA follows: TGTGCCAGCAGTTCGTCGCAGGGGGCTGGAAACACCATATATTTT.

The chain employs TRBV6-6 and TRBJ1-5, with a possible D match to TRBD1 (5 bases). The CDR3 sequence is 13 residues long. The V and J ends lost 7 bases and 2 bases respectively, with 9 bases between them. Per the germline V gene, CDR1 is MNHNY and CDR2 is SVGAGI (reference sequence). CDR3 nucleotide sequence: TGTGCCAGCATGGGGGTCGGCAATCAGCCCCAGCATTTT. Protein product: CASMGVGNQPQHF.

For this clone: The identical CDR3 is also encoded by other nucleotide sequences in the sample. CDR3 nucleotide sequence: TGTGCCAGTAGTATTGGGCGGGGCTCCTACGAGCAGTACTTC. It yields the protein CASSIGRGSYEQYF. V gene TRBV19 combines with J gene TRBJ2-7; maybe TRBD2 (6 bases). This CDR3 contains 14 residues. V was cut by 3 bases and J by 0 bases, with 9 bases left in between. Germline-derived CDR1 and CDR2 are LNHDA and SQIVND (reference sequence). The whole variable domain, filled in from reference TRBV19 and TRBJ2-7, reads DGGITQSPKYLFRKEGQNVTLSCEQNLNHDAMYWYRQDPGQGLRLIYYSQIVNDFQKGDIAEGYSVSREKKESFPLTVTSAQKNPTAFYLCASSIGRGSYEQYFGPGTRLTVT.

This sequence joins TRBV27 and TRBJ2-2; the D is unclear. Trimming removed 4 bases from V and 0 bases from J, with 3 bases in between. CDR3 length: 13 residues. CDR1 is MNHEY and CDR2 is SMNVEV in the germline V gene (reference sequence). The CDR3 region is CASSWANTGELFF. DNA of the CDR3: TGTGCCAGCAGTTGGGCGAACACCGGGGAGCTGTTTTTT.

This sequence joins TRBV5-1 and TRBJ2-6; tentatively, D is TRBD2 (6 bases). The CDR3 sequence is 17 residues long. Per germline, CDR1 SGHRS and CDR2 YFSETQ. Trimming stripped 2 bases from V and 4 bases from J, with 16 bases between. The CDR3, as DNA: TGCGCCAGCAGCTTATGGACGGGACTCTCCGGGGCCAACGTCCTGACTTTC. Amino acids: CASSLWTGLSGANVLTF.

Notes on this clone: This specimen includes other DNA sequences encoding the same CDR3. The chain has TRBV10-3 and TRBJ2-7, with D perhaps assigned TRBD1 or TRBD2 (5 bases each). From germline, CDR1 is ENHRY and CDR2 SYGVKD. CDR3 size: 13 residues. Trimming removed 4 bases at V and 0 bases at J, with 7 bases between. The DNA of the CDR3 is TGTGCCATCAGTGGGGGGAGCTCCTACGAGCAGTACTTC. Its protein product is CAISGGSSYEQYF.

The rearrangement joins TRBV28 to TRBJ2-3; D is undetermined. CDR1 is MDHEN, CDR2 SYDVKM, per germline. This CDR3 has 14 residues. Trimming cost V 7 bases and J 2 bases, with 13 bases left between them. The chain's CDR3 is CASKRWRYTDTQYF. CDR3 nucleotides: TGTGCCAGCAAGAGGTGGAGATACACAGATACGCAGTATTTT.

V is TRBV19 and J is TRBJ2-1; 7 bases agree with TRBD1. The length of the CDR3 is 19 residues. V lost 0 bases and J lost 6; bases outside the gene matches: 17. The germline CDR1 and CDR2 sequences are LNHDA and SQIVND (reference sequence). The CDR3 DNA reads TGTGCCAGTAGTATAGATCTCTTTGAGGACAGGCCTTTTGGCAATGAGCAGTTCTTC. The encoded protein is CASSIDLFEDRPFGNEQFF.

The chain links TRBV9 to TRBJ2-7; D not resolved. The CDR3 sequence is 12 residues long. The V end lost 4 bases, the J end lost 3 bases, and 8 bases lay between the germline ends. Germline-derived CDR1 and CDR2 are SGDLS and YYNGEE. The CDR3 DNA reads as TGTGCCAGCAGCTCTCAGAACTACGAGCAGTACTTC. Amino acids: CASSSQNYEQYF. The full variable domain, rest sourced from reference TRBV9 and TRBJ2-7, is DSGVTQTPKHLITATGQRVTLRCSPRSGDLSVYWYQQSLDQGLQFLIQYYNGEERAKGNILERFSAQQFPDLHSELNLSSLELGDSALYFCASSSQNYEQYFGPGTRLTVT.

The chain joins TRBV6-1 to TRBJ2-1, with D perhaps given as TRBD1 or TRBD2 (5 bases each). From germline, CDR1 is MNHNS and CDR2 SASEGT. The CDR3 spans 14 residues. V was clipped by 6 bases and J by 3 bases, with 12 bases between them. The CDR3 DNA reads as TGTGCCAGCAGGGGGGAGCGGAACTACAATGAGCAGTTCTTC. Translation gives CASRGERNYNEQFF.

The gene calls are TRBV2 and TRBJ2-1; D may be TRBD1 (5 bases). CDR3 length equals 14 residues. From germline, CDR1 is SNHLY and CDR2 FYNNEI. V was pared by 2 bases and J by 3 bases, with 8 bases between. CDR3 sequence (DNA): TGTGCCAGCAGTGAAATGGGGCTCTACAATGAGCAGTTCTTC. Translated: CASSEMGLYNEQFF.

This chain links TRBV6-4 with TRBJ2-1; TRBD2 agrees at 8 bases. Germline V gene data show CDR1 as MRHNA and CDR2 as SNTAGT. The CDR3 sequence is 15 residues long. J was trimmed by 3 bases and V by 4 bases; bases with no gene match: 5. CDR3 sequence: CASSGGLGGYNEQFF. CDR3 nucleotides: TGTGCCAGCAGTGGGGGACTAGGGGGCTACAATGAGCAGTTCTTC.

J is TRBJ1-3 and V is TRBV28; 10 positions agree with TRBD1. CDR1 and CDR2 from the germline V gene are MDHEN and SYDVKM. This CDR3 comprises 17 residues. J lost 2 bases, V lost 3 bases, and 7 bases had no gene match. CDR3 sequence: CASSFRGQGVPGNTIYF. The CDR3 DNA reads TGTGCCAGCAGTTTTCGCGGACAGGGGGTCCCTGGAAACACCATATATTTT.

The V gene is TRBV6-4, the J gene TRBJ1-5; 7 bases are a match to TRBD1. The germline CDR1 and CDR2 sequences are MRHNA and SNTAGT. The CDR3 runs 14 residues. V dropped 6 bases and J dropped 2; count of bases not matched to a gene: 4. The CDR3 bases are TGTGCCAGCAGCCAGACAGGGCGCAATCAGCCCCAGCATTTT. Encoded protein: CASSQTGRNQPQHF.

CDR3 DNA sequence: TGTGCCAGCAGCTTACTGACTAGCGGACCCTACAATGAGCAGTTCTTC. Translating gives CASSLLTSGPYNEQFF. The genes are TRBV5-4 and TRBJ2-1; the match to TRBD2 covers 9 bases. Germline CDR1 SGHNT, CDR2 YYREEE (reference sequence). After removal of 2 bases from V and 2 bases from J, the junction contained 5 bases not matched to a gene. The CDR3 sequence is 16 residues long.

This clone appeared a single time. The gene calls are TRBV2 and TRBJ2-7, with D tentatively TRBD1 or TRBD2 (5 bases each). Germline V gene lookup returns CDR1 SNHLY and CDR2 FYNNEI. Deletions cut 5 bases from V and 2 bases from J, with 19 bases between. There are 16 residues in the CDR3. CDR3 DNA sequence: TGTGCCAGCAGTTCCCAGACGGGGCAGGGCCCCTACGAGCAGTACTTC. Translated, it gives CASSSQTGQGPYEQYF. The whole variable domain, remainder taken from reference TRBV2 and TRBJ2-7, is EPEVTQTPSHQVTQMGQEVILRCVPISNHLYFYWYRQILGQKVEFLVSFYNNEISEKSEIFDDQFSVERPDGSNFTLKIRSTKLEDSAMYFCASSSQTGQGPYEQYFGPGTRLTVT.